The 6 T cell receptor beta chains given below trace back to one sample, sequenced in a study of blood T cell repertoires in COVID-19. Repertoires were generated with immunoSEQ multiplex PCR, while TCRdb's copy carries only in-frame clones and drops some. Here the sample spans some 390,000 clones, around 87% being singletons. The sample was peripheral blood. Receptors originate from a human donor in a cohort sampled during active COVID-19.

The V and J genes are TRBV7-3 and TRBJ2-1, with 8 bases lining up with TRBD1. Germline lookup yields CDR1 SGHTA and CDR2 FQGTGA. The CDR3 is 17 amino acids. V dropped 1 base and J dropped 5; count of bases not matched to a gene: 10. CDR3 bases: TGTGCCAGCAGCTTAAGTATTGTCCGGGACAGGAACAATGAGCAGTTCTTC. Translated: CASSLSIVRDRNNEQFF.

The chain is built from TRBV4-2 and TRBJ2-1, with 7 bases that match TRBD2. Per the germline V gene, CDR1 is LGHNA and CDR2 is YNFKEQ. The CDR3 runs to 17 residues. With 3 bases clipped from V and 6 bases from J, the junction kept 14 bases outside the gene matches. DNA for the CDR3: TGTGCCAGCAGCCAGTACTCTAGCGGCCCACCCCCCAATGAGCAGTTCTTC. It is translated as CASSQYSSGPPPNEQFF.

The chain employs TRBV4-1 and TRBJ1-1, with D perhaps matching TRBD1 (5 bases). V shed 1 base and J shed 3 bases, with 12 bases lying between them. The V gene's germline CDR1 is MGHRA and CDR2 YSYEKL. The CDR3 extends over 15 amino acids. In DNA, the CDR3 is TGCGCCAGCAGCCAAGGGGCAGGGTTGGACACTGAAGCTTTCTTT. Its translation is CASSQGAGLDTEAFF.

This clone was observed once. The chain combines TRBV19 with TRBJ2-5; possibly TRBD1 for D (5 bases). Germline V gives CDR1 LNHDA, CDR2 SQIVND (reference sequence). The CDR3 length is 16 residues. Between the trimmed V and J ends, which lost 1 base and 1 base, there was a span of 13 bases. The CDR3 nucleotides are TGTGCCAGTAGTATAGTCCCAGGGTACCCCCAAGAGACCCAGTACTTC. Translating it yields CASSIVPGYPQETQYF.

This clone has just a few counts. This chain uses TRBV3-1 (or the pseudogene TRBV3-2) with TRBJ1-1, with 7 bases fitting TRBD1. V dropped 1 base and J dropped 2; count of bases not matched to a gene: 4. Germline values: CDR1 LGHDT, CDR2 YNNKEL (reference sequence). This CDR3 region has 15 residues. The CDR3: CASSQADRDNTEAFF. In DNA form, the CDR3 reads TGTGCCAGCAGCCAAGCCGACAGGGACAACACTGAAGCTTTCTTT.

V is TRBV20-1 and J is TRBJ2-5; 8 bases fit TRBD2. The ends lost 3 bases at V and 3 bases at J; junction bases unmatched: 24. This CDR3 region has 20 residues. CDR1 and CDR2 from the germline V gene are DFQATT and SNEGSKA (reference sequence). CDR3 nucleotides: TGCAGTGCTAGTGTCCGGGGGGGCCGAGGGGTTCTCAGGTCGGAAGAGACCCAGTACTTC. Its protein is CSASVRGGRGVLRSEETQYF.